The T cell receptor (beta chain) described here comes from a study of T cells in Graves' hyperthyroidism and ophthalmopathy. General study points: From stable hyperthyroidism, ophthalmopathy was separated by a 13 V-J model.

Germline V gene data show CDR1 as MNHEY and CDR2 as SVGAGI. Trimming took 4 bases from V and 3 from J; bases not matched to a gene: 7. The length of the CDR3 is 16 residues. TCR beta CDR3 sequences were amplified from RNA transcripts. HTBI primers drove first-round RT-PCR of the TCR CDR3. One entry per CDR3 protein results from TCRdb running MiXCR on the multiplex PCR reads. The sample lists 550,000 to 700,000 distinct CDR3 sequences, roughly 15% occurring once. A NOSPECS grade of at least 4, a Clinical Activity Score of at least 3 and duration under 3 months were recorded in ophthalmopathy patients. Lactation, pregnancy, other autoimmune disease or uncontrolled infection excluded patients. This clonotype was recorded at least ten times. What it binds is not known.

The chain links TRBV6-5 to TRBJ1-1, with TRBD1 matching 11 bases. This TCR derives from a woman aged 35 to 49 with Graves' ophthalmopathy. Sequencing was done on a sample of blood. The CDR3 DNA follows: TGTGCCAGCAGTTTCGGACAGGGGGCTATGGACACTGAAGCTTTCTTT. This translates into CASSFGQGAMDTEAFF.